A selection of T cell receptor beta chains follows, all from one sample in a study of T cell changes during pregnancy in multiple sclerosis. TCRdb's copy holds only in-frame clones and misses some; the assay was immunoSEQ multiplex PCR. The sample consists of about 40,000 clones, 92% of them appearing once. The sequenced sample was CD8+ T cells from peripheral blood mononuclear cells, obtained in the first trimester of pregnancy. All receptors come from a female donor with multiple sclerosis, enrolled in a pregnancy study. Each CDR3 is given with its conserved first and last residue. The D gene is left open where the match is weak. For some rows the clone size is stated as once, few or many, or as a class when expanded; others skip it.

size: .; J: TRBJ1-2; V: TRBV7-9; D: .; CDR3: CASSLARGGDNHRHYGYTF; DNA: TGTGCCAGCAGCTTAGCCAGGGGTGGGGACAACCATCGGCACTATGGCTACACCTTC
size: .; J: TRBJ2-3; V: TRBV14; D: .; CDR3: CASSQDGAQVTSPVNTDTQYF; DNA: TGTGCCAGCAGCCAAGATGGTGCACAGGTAACGAGCCCCGTGAACACAGATACGCAGTATTTT
size: .; J: TRBJ1-2; V: TRBV27; D: TRBD1; CDR3: CASSHRGRYGYTF; DNA: TGTGCCAGCAGTCACAGGGGGCGGTATGGCTACACCTTC
size: .; J: TRBJ1-1; V: TRBV7-9; D: .; CDR3: CASSPGEGGNTEAFF; DNA: TGTGCCAGCAGCCCCGGAGAGGGCGGGAACACTGAAGCTTTCTTT
size: once; J: TRBJ1-5; V: TRBV5-1; D: .; CDR3: CASSLEPGDGSQHF; DNA: TGCGCCAGCAGCTTGGAACCAGGGGACGGGTCCCAGCATTTT
size: .; J: TRBJ2-7; V: TRBV4-2; D: .; CDR3: CASSQLSSYEQYF; DNA: TGTGCCAGCAGCCAATTGAGCTCCTACGAGCAGTACTTC
size: .; J: TRBJ1-2; V: TRBV6-1; D: .; CDR3: CASSERGADYGYTF; DNA: TGTGCCAGCAGTGAACGGGGGGCGGACTATGGCTACACCTTC
size: once; J: TRBJ2-3; V: TRBV6-4; D: TRBD1; CDR3: CASSDMAGGDDTQYF; DNA: TGTGCCAGCAGTGATATGGCAGGGGGCGATGATACGCAGTATTTT
size: .; J: TRBJ2-5; V: TRBV13; D: .; CDR3: CASSPAGRGRETQYF; DNA: TGTGCCAGCAGCCCCGCCGGGCGGGGGCGGGAGACCCAGTACTTC
size: .; J: TRBJ2-1; V: TRBV27; D: TRBD2; CDR3: CASSFGGGAYEQFF; DNA: TGTGCCAGCAGTTTTGGCGGGGGGGCCTATGAGCAGTTCTTC
size: .; J: TRBJ2-2; V: TRBV4-1; D: TRBD2; CDR3: CASSQDYGGGPVAGELFF; DNA: TGCGCCAGCAGCCAAGATTACGGGGGGGGCCCGGTGGCCGGGGAGCTGTTTTTT
size: .; J: TRBJ2-3; V: TRBV5-1; D: .; CDR3: CASKARGSSTDTQYF; DNA: TGCGCCAGCAAGGCCCGGGGGTCGAGCACAGATACGCAGTATTTT
size: once; J: TRBJ2-6; V: TRBV9; D: TRBD1; CDR3: CASSSRDRAGANVLTF; DNA: TGTGCCAGCAGCAGTCGGGACAGGGCTGGGGCCAACGTCCTGACTTTC
size: .; J: TRBJ2-1; V: TRBV7-9; D: .; CDR3: CASGSGQDWNEQFF; DNA: TGTGCCAGCGGTAGCGGTCAGGACTGGAATGAGCAGTTCTTC
size: .; J: TRBJ2-3; V: TRBV11-2; D: TRBD2; CDR3: CASRPSGTDTQYF; DNA: TGTGCCAGCAGACCTAGCGGGACAGATACGCAGTATTTT
size: .; J: TRBJ2-3; V: TRBV6-4; D: .; CDR3: CASSEGGGGTDTQYF; DNA: TGTGCCAGCAGTGAAGGAGGGGGGGGCACAGATACGCAGTATTTT
size: few; J: TRBJ1-2; V: TRBV29-1; D: .; CDR3: CSVEAGGPNYGYTF; DNA: TGCAGCGTTGAAGCCGGGGGACCTAACTATGGCTACACCTTC
size: .; J: TRBJ1-5; V: TRBV6-4; D: .; CDR3: CASSDRRGNQPQHF; DNA: TGTGCCAGCAGTGACCGTCGGGGCAATCAGCCCCAGCATTTT
size: once; J: TRBJ2-1; V: TRBV9; D: TRBD2; CDR3: CASSVDLAGVYNEQFF; DNA: TGTGCCAGCAGCGTAGATCTAGCGGGGGTCTACAATGAGCAGTTCTTC
size: .; J: TRBJ2-2; V: TRBV6-4; D: TRBD2; CDR3: CASSLAGTSGAGELFF; DNA: TGTGCCAGCAGCCTCGCCGGGACTAGCGGGGCCGGGGAGCTGTTTTTT
size: .; J: TRBJ2-1; V: TRBV19; D: TRBD1; CDR3: CASSIGGQGKRNEQFF; DNA: TGTGCCAGTAGTATAGGGGGACAGGGAAAACGGAATGAGCAGTTCTTC
size: .; J: TRBJ2-2; V: TRBV5-1; D: TRBD2; CDR3: CASSPPGLAGLDTGELFF; DNA: TGCGCCAGCAGCCCCCCCGGACTAGCGGGACTTGACACCGGGGAGCTGTTTTTT
size: .; J: TRBJ1-6; V: TRBV6-1; D: .; CDR3: CASSGGDNSPLHF; DNA: TGTGCCAGCAGTGGGGGGGATAATTCACCCCTCCACTTT
size: .; J: TRBJ1-2; V: TRBV9; D: .; CDR3: CASSPSGFSGYTF; DNA: TGTGCCAGCAGCCCTTCGGGGTTTTCTGGCTACACCTTC
size: .; J: TRBJ1-1; V: TRBV7-6; D: TRBD1; CDR3: CASSSTGATEAFF; DNA: TGTGCCAGCAGCTCAACAGGGGCCACTGAAGCTTTCTTT